This TCR beta chain was captured in a study of CD8 T cells in Susac syndrome. Overall study results and limits: Expansion of clones was not seen in the CD4+ T cell repertoires of Susac syndrome.

This clonotype was counted once. The antigen is undetermined. Negative isolation yielded CD8+ and CD4+ T cells; FACS enriched TEMRA cells. The junction had 6 bases not matched to a gene; V was cut back by 5 bases and J by 5 bases. This CDR3 comprises 14 residues. CDR1 is LNHDA and CDR2 is SQIVND in the germline V gene (reference sequence). A quantity of about 0.5 to 1 ug RNA underwent reverse transcription using random hexamers. One entry per CDR3 protein results from TCRdb running MiXCR on the immunoSEQ multiplex PCR reads. In the table there are tens of thousands of distinct CDR3 sequences, about 92% of which are singletons.

Input material: CD4+ T cells from PBMCs. This clonotype originated in a human donor with Susac syndrome. The J gene is TRBJ1-5, the V gene TRBV19, with 7 bases matching TRBD1. This CDR3 is CASSDREGYQPQHF. CDR3 DNA sequence: TGTGCCAGTAGTGACAGGGAGGGATATCAGCCCCAGCATTTT.